This T cell receptor (beta chain) comes out of a study of brain T cells in children with intractable seizures. The sequenced cases were selected for having the highest brain T cell transcript signatures. Patients received at least one anti-epileptic drug before surgery. Data came from immunoSEQ multiplex PCR; TCRdb stores just in-frame clones and leaves some out. There are approximately 60,000 clones in the sample; about 96% occur only once, and more than 0.3% lies in the top ten. On this clone: Its specificity is not known.

General study points: Absence of clones before surgery may stem from lower sequencing depth.

Trimming pared 3 bases from V and 2 bases from J, leaving 2 bases between. Germline CDR1 is LNHDA and CDR2 is SQIVND (reference sequence). This CDR3 region has 12 residues. The sequence derives from a boy under three years old with focal cortical dysplasia and intractable seizures. V gene TRBV19 combines with J gene TRBJ1-3, with D uncertain. The starting material was peripheral blood, obtained at surgery. CDR3 bases: TGTGCCAGTAGTATTACTGGAAACACCATATATTTT. It is translated as CASSITGNTIYF.